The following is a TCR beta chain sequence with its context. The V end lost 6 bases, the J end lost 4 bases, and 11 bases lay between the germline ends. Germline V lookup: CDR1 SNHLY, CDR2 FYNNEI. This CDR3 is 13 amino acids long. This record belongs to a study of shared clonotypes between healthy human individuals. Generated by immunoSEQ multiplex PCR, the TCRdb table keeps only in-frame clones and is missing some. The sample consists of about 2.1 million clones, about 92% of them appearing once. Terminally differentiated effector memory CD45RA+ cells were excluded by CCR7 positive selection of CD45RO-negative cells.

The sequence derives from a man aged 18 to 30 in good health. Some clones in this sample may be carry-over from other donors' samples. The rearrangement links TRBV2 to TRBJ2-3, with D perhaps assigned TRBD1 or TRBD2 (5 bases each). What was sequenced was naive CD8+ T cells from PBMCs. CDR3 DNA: TGTGCCAGCAGGGGACCAGTGTCAGATACGCAGTATTTT. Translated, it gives CASRGPVSDTQYF.